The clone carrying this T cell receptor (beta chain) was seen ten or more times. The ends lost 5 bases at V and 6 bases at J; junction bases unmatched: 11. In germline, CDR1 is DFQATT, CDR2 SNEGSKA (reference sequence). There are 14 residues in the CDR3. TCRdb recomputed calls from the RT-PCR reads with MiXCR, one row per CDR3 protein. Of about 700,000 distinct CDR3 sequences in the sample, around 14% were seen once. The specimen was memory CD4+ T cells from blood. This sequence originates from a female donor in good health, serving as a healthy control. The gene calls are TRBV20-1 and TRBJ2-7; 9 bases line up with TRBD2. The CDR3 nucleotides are TGCAGTGCTTTACCGGGACTAGCTAGGGGCGAGCAGTACTTC. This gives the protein CSALPGLARGEQYF.